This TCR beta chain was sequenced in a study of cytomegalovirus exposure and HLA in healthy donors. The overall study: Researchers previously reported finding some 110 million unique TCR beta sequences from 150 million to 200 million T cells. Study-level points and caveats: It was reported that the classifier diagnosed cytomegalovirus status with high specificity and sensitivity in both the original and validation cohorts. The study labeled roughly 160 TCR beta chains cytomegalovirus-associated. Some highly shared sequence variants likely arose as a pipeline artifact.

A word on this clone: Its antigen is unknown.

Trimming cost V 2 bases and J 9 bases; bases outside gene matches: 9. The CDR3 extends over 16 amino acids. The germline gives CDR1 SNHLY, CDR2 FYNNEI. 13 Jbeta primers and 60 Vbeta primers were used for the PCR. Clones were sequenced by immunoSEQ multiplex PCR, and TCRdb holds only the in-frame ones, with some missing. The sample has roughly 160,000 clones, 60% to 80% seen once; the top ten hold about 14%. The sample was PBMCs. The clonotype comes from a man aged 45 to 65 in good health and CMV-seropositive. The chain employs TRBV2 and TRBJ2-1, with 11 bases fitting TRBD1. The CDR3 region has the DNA TGTGCCAGCAGTGAATCCGGACAGGGGGCGCGTGGTGAGCAGTTCTTC. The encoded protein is CASSESGQGARGEQFF.